The clone carrying this T cell receptor beta chain has more than one count but fewer than ten. As processed by the authors: Researchers report that nucleated cell counts were estimated from reference gene primer amplification. The method was immunoSEQ multiplex PCR; TCRdb's version includes in-frame clones alone and lacks a portion of them. The DNA gave D and trimming, while V, J and clone size come from that table. The sample carries 68,000 or so clones, around three quarters recorded once. This CDR3 comprises 16 residues. Looked up from germline, CDR1 is SGHDT and CDR2 is YYEEEE. J lost 8 bases, V lost 0 bases, and 9 bases had no gene match. These data are taken from a study of blood T cell repertoires in COVID-19. Study information: Samples taken during acute and convalescent COVID-19 were collected in the United States, Italy and Spain. The analysed material was cDNA or gDNA that came from T cells, B-cell-depleted T cells, or PBMCs.

The source is a human donor in a cohort sampled during active COVID-19. This chain links TRBV5-6 with TRBJ2-4; 9 bases are shared with TRBD2. Material: peripheral blood. CDR3: CASSLAVSGSKDIQYF. The DNA for the CDR3 is TGTGCCAGCAGCTTGGCGGTTAGCGGGAGTAAGGACATTCAGTACTTC.